This record looks at one T cell receptor beta chain sequence and its context. The data were obtained in a study of blood T cell repertoires in COVID-19. TCRdb's table, derived via immunoSEQ multiplex PCR, lists solely in-frame clones and lacks some. This table holds around 300,000 clones, 89% found once. Participant ages covered about 18 to 95 years across 25 or so US areas. The study counted Cohort 3 donors as recovered given two negative PCRs, clearance, or symptom resolution. This CDR3 is 15 amino acids long. V was pared by 5 bases and J by 5 bases, with 13 bases between. Germline values: CDR1 MNHEY, CDR2 SVGAGI.

The material sequenced was PBMCs or T cells enriched from blood (not recorded which). V usage is TRBV6-5 and J usage is TRBJ1-6; weak D call: TRBD1 (5 bases). This clonotype was sampled from a woman between 55 and 75 years old who had recovered from COVID-19. DNA for the CDR3: TGTGCCAGCAGTCGAGGCCAGGGTGATAATTCACCCCTCCACTTT. Amino acid sequence: CASSRGQGDNSPLHF.